A single T cell receptor beta chain is shown here with its context. Treatment noted: preoperative locoregional IRX-2 cytokine immunotherapy. This phase Ib study tested locoregional IRX-2 cytokine immunotherapy given before surgery. The record originates from a study of preoperative IRX-2 immunotherapy in early breast cancer. V gave up 4 bases and J gave up 2 bases, with 11 bases separating them. The germline CDR1 and CDR2 sequences are SGHNT and YYREEE (reference sequence). The CDR3 has 14 amino acids. The method was immunoSEQ multiplex PCR; TCRdb's version includes in-frame clones alone and lacks a portion of them. The table includes 43,000 or so clones, about 95% detected once.

This TCR came from a human donor with breast cancer. The sequencing here drew on tumor tissue, taken after IRX-2 immunotherapy. This chain uses TRBV5-4 with TRBJ2-3; D call uncertain. The CDR3 region has the DNA TGTGCCAGCAGCCAAGGACGCCTCACAGATACGCAGTATTTT. Translating gives CASSQGRLTDTQYF.